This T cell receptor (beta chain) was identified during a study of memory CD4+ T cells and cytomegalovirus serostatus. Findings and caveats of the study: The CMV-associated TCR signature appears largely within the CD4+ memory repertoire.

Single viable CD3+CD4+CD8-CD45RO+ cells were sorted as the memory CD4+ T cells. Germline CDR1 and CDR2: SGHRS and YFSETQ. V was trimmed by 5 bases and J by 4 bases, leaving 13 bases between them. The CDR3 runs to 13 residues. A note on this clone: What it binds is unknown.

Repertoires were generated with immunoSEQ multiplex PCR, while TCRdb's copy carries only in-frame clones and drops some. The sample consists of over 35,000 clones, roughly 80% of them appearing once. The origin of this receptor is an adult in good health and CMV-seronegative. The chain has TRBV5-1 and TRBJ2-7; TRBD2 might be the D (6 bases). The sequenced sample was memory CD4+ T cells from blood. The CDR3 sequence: CASSFSGVYEQYF. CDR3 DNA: TGCGCCAGCAGTTTTAGCGGAGTATACGAGCAGTACTTC.